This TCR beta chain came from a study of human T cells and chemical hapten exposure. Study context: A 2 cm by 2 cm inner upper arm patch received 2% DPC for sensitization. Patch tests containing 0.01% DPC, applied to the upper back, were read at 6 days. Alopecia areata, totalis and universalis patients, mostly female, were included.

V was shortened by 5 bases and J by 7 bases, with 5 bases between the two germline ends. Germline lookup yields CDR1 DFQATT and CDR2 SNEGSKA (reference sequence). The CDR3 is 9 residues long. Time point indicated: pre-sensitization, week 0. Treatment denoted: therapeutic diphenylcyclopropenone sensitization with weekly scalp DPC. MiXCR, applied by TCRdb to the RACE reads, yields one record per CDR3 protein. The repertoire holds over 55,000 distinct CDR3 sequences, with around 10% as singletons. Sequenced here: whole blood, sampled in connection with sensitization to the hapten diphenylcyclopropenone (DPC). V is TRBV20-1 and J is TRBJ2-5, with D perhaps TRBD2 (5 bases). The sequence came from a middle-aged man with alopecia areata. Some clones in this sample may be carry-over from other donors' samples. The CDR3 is CSAAGTQYF. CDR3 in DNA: TGCAGTGCTGCGGGGACCCAGTACTTC.